The entry below describes one TCR beta chain. This entry comes from a study of T cell responses to AZD1222 COVID-19 vaccine. Produced via immunoSEQ multiplex PCR; TCRdb's table is partial and in-frame only. The sample carries about 150,000 clones, about 93% recorded once. CDR3 length: 17 amino acids. The J segment lost 3 bases and the V segment lost 3 bases, leaving 7 bases of the junction unmatched. In germline, CDR1 is LGHDT, CDR2 YNNKEL (reference sequence). The sequence derives from an adult in good health. The chain is built from TRBV3-1 (or the pseudogene TRBV3-2) and TRBJ2-1, with 11 bases identical to TRBD2. The source material was peripheral blood, sampled on day 0 of AZD1222 vaccination. The CDR3 DNA sequence: TGTGCCAGCAGCCAGGGGGGACTAGCGGAGAACTACAATGAGCAGTTCTTC. It is translated as CASSQGGLAENYNEQFF.